This T cell receptor (beta chain) was sequenced in a study of control samples from healthy donors and cancer patients. V was trimmed by 5 bases and J by 3 bases, leaving 12 bases between them. Germline assignment: CDR1 SGHDT and CDR2 YYEEEE. This CDR3 spans 13 amino acids. This table comes from immunoSEQ multiplex PCR, and its TCRdb copy is limited to in-frame clones, with some not included. Of tens of thousands of clones listed, 88% are singletons. The chain is built from TRBV5-6 and TRBJ2-7, with D perhaps TRBD1 (5 bases). This clonotype was sampled from a woman in her forties or fifties in good health. The sample taken for sequencing was blood. The CDR3 DNA is TGTGCCAGCAGGTTTACAGGAGTCTACGAGCAGTACTTC. This codes for CASRFTGVYEQYF.